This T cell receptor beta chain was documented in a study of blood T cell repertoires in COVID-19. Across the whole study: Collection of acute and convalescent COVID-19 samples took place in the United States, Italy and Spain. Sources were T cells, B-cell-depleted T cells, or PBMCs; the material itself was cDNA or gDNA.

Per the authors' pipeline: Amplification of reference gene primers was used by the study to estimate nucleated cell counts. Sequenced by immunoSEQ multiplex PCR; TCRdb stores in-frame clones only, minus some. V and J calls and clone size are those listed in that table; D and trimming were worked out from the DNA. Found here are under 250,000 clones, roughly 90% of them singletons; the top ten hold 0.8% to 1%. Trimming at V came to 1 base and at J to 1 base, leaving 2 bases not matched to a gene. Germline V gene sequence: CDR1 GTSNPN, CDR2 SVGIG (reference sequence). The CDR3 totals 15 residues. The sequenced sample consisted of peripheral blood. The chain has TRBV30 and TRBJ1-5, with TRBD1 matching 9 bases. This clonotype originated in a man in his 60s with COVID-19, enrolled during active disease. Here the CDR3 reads CAWSEGTGSNQPQHF. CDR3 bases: TGTGCCTGGAGTGAGGGGACAGGGAGCAATCAGCCCCAGCATTTT.